One sample yielded the 24 T cell receptor beta chains listed below, sequenced in a study of metastatic and nonmetastatic thyroid tumors. TCRdb re-called clones via MiXCR from the PCR reads. This table has fewer than 35,000 clones, 25% to 35% appearing once. None of the patients had undergone any treatment ahead of thyroid surgery. What was sequenced was blood. Receptors originate from a female donor with papillary thyroid cancer or a benign thyroid nodule (not recorded which). Some clones in this sample may be carry-over from other donors' samples.

The table lists this clone with many counts. The chain carries TRBV7-6 and TRBJ2-7; 7 bases are a match to TRBD2. The CDR3 consists of 17 residues. The J segment lost 4 bases and the V segment lost 6 bases, leaving 18 bases of the junction unmatched. The germline CDR1 and CDR2 sequences are SGHVS and FNYEAQ. The CDR3: CASRSPCGSGFLYEQYF. The CDR3 region has the DNA TGTGCCAGCAGATCCCCATGCGGGAGCGGGTTCCTTTACGAGCAGTACTTC.

The chain uses TRBV3-1 and TRBJ2-7; tentatively, D is TRBD2 (5 bases). This CDR3 spans 11 amino acids. Trimming cost V 1 base and J 7 bases, with 5 bases left between them. CDR1 and CDR2 from the germline V gene are LGHDT and YNNKEL (reference sequence). The CDR3 region has the DNA TGTGCCAGCAGCCAAGGCGGGGAGCAGTACTTC. As protein: CASSQGGEQYF.

This chain joins TRBV30 and TRBJ2-2; no firm D call. The V end was cut by 0 bases, the J end by 7 bases, with 9 bases between. Germline assignment: CDR1 GTSNPN and CDR2 SVGIG (reference sequence). This CDR3 is 13 amino acids long. The CDR3 nucleotides read TGTGCCTGGAGTGTATTGGGCATCGGGGAGCTGTTTTTT. Translated, it gives CAWSVLGIGELFF.

This clone is judged medium-sized. The chain links TRBV5-1 to TRBJ2-7, with D possibly being TRBD2 (5 bases). Germline V CDR1 and CDR2: SGHRS, YFSETQ. Deletions cut 6 bases from V and 0 bases from J, with 10 bases between. The CDR3 has 13 residues. The DNA for the CDR3 is TGCGCCAGCAAGGCGGGCAGCTCCTACGAGCAGTACTTC. Its protein is CASKAGSSYEQYF.

The chain recombines TRBV20-1 with TRBJ2-7; D is unclear. CDR1 and CDR2 from the germline V gene are DFQATT and SNEGSKA (reference sequence). The CDR3 is 14 residues long. The V and J ends lost 6 bases and 3 bases respectively, with 18 bases between them. CDR3 sequence: CSARMRSGFYEQYF. CDR3 nucleotide sequence: TGCAGTGCCCGTATGAGGTCCGGCTTCTACGAGCAGTACTTC.

As for this clone: A much larger clone sits a single nucleotide away, making a read error possible. The rearrangement joins TRBV3-1 to TRBJ2-3, with D unclear. The V end was cut by 1 base, the J end by 2 bases, with 4 bases between. Germline CDR1 LGHDT, CDR2 YNNKEL (reference sequence). The CDR3 loop spans 13 amino acids. CDR3 loop: CASSQASTDTQYF. The DNA for the CDR3 is TGTGCCAGCAGCCAAGCCTCCACAGATACGCAGTATTTT.

For this clone: A junction end diverges from the germline sequence, so it may reflect a read error. This chain joins TRBV2 and TRBJ1-4; weak D call: TRBD1 (6 bases). The CDR3 sequence is 14 residues long. CDR1 and CDR2 (germline): SNHLY, FYNNEI. The CDR3 DNA follows: TGTTCCAGCAGTAGACAGGACAAAAATGAAAAACTGTTTTTT. As protein: CSSSRQDKNEKLFF.

This clone appeared a few times. The V and J genes are TRBV27 and TRBJ2-7; 7 nucleotides match TRBD2. Germline loops: CDR1 MNHEY, CDR2 SMNVEV (reference sequence). The CDR3 consists of 14 residues. Germline trimming cut 0 bases from V and 4 bases from J; bases unmatched to any gene: 3. CDR3: CASSLSGGVYEQYF. CDR3 DNA sequence: TGTGCCAGCAGTTTATCGGGGGGGGTTTACGAGCAGTACTTC.

The chain uses TRBV6-2 or TRBV6-3 and TRBJ2-1; 8 positions match TRBD2. Germline-derived CDR1 and CDR2 are MNHEY and SVGEGT. The V gene end was trimmed by 5 bases and the J gene end by 11 bases; junction bases not matched to a gene: 8. The CDR3 runs 13 residues. The CDR3 loop reads CASSNSQREKQFF. The DNA for the CDR3 is TGTGCCAGCAGTAATTCTCAGCGGGAGAAGCAGTTCTTC.

This clone was seen only a few times. The chain combines TRBV6-2 or TRBV6-3 with TRBJ2-1; 7 bases line up with TRBD2. With 6 bases clipped from V and 6 bases from J, the junction kept 11 bases outside the gene matches. This CDR3 is 15 amino acids long. Looked up from germline, CDR1 is MNHEY and CDR2 is SVGEGT. The CDR3 is CASSSGAGEGNEQFF. CDR3 nucleotides: TGTGCCAGCAGCTCCGGGGCGGGAGAGGGCAATGAGCAGTTCTTC.

The chain carries TRBV11-3 and TRBJ2-6; no firm D call. V lost 1 base and J 12 bases, leaving 13 bases between the germline ends. The CDR3 runs to 14 residues. Germline V gives CDR1 SGHNT, CDR2 YENEEA. CDR3 in amino acids: CASSLGQTSGVLTF. CDR3 DNA: TGTGCCAGCAGCTTAGGCCAGACCTCCGGCGTCCTGACTTTC.

CDR3 in amino acids: CASSSPTRGGELFF. The CDR3 DNA is TGCGCCAGCAGCTCTCCCACCCGCGGCGGGGAGCTGTTTTTT. The chain links TRBV5-1 to TRBJ2-2, with D unclear. The CDR3 is 14 residues long. Looked up from germline, CDR1 is SGHRS and CDR2 is YFSETQ. V gave up 3 bases and J gave up 7 bases, with 13 bases separating them.

This clone was seen at least ten times. The V call is TRBV11-3, the J call TRBJ2-3; D may be TRBD2 (5 bases). Per the germline V gene, CDR1 is SGHNT and CDR2 is YENEEA. This CDR3 is built from 14 residues. Trimming cost V 4 bases and J 2 bases, with 10 bases left between them. The CDR3 bases are TGTGCCAGCAGCTCGGAGGATTTCACAGATACGCAGTATTTT. Protein sequence: CASSSEDFTDTQYF.

This clone was seen a few times. CDR3 protein: CASSPRSGRETQYF. CDR3 coding DNA: TGTGCCAGCAGTCCCCGTTCGGGGCGAGAGACCCAGTACTTC. The chain uses TRBV12-3 or TRBV12-4 and TRBJ2-5, with D perhaps TRBD1 or TRBD2 (5 bases each). V was cut by 5 bases and J by 4 bases, with 14 bases left in between. The CDR3 is 14 amino acids.

This clone came up many times. The chain joins TRBV12-3 or TRBV12-4 to TRBJ2-7; D gene uncertain. V lost 4 bases and J 0 bases, leaving 7 bases between the germline ends. The CDR3 spans 13 residues. The CDR3, as DNA: TGTGCCAGCAGTTCCTACACCTCCTACGAGCAGTACTTC. Amino acid sequence: CASSSYTSYEQYF.

The J gene is TRBJ2-7, the V gene TRBV30; D call uncertain. Germline V lookup: CDR1 GTSNPN, CDR2 SVGIG (reference sequence). V was pared by 8 bases and J by 1 base, with 15 bases between. This CDR3 has 13 amino acids. CDR3 amino acids: CAMAVGYSYEQYF. For the CDR3, the DNA is TGTGCCATGGCAGTCGGGTATTCCTACGAGCAGTACTTC.

This clone has only a few counts. The V and J genes are TRBV27 and TRBJ1-2; D not certain. The CDR3 is 14 amino acids. V gave up 5 bases and J gave up 2 bases, with 12 bases separating them. From germline, CDR1 is MNHEY and CDR2 SMNVEV (reference sequence). This CDR3 reads CASSPVGRNYGYTF. The CDR3 nucleotides are TGTGCCAGCAGTCCAGTTGGCCGGAACTATGGCTACACCTTC.

The rearrangement links TRBV20-1 to TRBJ2-3; D remains ambiguous. V lost 0 bases and J 3 bases, leaving 10 bases between the germline ends. Germline CDR1 DFQATT, CDR2 SNEGSKA (reference sequence). CDR3 length: 14 amino acids. This CDR3 reads CSARDIYITDTQYF. The CDR3 coding sequence is TGCAGTGCTAGAGATATATATATTACAGATACGCAGTATTTT.

The chain employs TRBV28 and TRBJ2-7, with 11 bases that match TRBD2. The CDR3 loop spans 14 amino acids. The ends lost 7 bases at V and 3 bases at J; junction bases unmatched: 5. Germline values: CDR1 MDHEN, CDR2 SYDVKM. CDR3 amino acids: CASTPGTSGYEQYF. The CDR3 nucleotides are TGTGCCAGCACCCCGGGGACTAGCGGCTACGAGCAGTACTTC.

To note about this clone: The junction and the germline gene differ at one end; a read error may be behind it. The chain couples TRBV12-3 or TRBV12-4 to TRBJ2-3; D may be TRBD2 (9 bases). The CDR3 is 19 residues long. CDR3: CAGSLGTGWSGRITDTQYF. The CDR3 nucleotides are TGTGCCGGCAGTTTGGGGACAGGATGGAGCGGGAGGATTACAGATACGCAGTATTTT.

With respect to this clone: An end of the junction does not agree with germline; a read error may underlie this. The chain joins TRBV6-5 to TRBJ2-7; 9 positions agree with TRBD1. Germline V lookup: CDR1 MNHEY, CDR2 SVGAGI. The CDR3 consists of 15 residues. The CDR3 loop is CASCYSPGTGYEQYF. The CDR3, as DNA: TGTGCCAGCTGTTACTCCCCCGGGACAGGGTACGAGCAGTACTTC.

The V gene is TRBV20-1, the J gene TRBJ1-2, with unresolved D. The V end lost 3 bases, the J end lost 8 bases, and 19 bases lay between the germline ends. In germline, CDR1 is DFQATT, CDR2 SNEGSKA (reference sequence). CDR3 length equals 14 residues. The DNA of the CDR3 is TGCAGTGCTAGGGGCCTATCGGAGGCGTGGGGCTACACCTTC. Translated, it gives CSARGLSEAWGYTF.

The chain is built from TRBV4-3 and TRBJ1-1, with a possible D match to TRBD1 (5 bases). The germline gives CDR1 LGHNA, CDR2 YSLEER. CDR3 size: 16 residues. The V gene lost 1 base and the J gene lost 5 bases, with 17 bases spanning the gap. CDR3 in amino acids: CASSQGRRARGTEAFF. The CDR3 DNA is TGCGCCAGCAGCCAAGGGCGCAGGGCGAGAGGGACTGAAGCTTTCTTT.

This rearrangement joins TRBV10-1 to TRBJ2-7; the D call may be TRBD1 or TRBD2 (5 bases each). Trimming cost V 3 bases and J 7 bases, with 22 bases left between them. In germline, CDR1 is WNHNN, CDR2 SYGVQD (reference sequence). CDR3 length: 16 amino acids. CDR3 nucleotides: TGCGCCAGCAGTGAATTAGCGACGTCCTCGGGGCTTGAGCAGTACTTC. It specifies CASSELATSSGLEQYF.